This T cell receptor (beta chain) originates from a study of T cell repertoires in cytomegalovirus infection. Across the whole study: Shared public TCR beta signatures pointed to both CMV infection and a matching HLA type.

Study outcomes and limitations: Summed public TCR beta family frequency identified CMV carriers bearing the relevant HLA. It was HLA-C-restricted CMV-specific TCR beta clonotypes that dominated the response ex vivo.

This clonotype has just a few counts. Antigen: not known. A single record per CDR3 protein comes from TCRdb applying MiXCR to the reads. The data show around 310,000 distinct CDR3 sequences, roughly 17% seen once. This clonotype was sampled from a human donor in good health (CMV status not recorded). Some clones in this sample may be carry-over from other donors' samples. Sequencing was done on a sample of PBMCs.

CDR3 amino acids: CASSYSPRIMNTEAFF. The CDR3 DNA reads TGTGCCAGCAGTTACTCCCCACGGATCATGAACACTGAAGCTTTCTTT. This rearrangement joins TRBV6-2 or TRBV6-3 to TRBJ1-1; no definite D call. CDR1 and CDR2 (germline): MNHEY, SVGEGT. The length of the CDR3 is 16 residues. V gave up 0 bases and J gave up 0 bases, with 11 bases separating them.